A single sample is the source of the 14 T cell receptor beta chains below, sequenced in a study of post-analysis software for immune sequencing data (dated by TCRdb to 2013 to 2016). Library method: PCR. For sequencing, an Illumina HiSeq 2500 was employed. To reduce PCR and sequencing biases, unique molecular identifiers were incorporated into the TCR beta cDNA libraries. TCRdb handled the public reads itself, with Q25 trimming in fastp and clone calling in MiXCR, and kept productive beta chains. One record per CDR3 amino acid sequence lists the most common genes and DNA. The sample profile shows approximately 160,000 distinct CDR3 sequences; over 25% of them were found once. The top ten clones comprise about 1.6% of the sample. General conclusions and limits of the study: Significantly higher frequencies in patients than in controls were found for five or six TRBV segments, including TRBV5-6, TRBV5-1 and TRBV20-1.

No cognate antigen is known for these TCRs. Sample: blood. These TCRs come from a girl aged 5-17 years with multiple sclerosis.

The V gene is TRBV13, the J gene TRBJ2-1; 9 positions match TRBD1. CDR1 PRHDT and CDR2 FYEKMQ come from the germline V gene (reference sequence). The CDR3 loop spans 13 amino acids. J lost 4 bases, V lost 10 bases, and 5 bases had no gene match. The CDR3 sequence is CATRQGGYNEQFF. For the CDR3, the DNA is TGTGCCACTAGACAGGGGGGATACAATGAGCAGTTCTTC.

The table lists this clonotype with many counts. The V and J genes are TRBV29-1 and TRBJ2-7; 11 bases agree with TRBD2. Germline lookup yields CDR1 SQVTM and CDR2 ANQGSEA. The CDR3 covers 13 residues. The J segment lost 4 bases and the V segment lost 4 bases, leaving 3 bases of the junction unmatched. This chain's CDR3 is CSVGGLADYEQYF. CDR3 sequence (DNA): TGCAGCGTTGGGGGACTAGCGGATTACGAGCAGTACTTC.

This clonotype was counted a few times. The chain has TRBV28 and TRBJ2-2; D gene ambiguous. The CDR3 is 12 amino acids. V shed 3 bases and J shed 8 bases, with 7 bases lying between them. The germline CDR1 and CDR2 sequences are MDHEN and SYDVKM. CDR3 bases: TGTGCCAGCAGTTTGCAAAGTGGGGAGCTGTTTTTT. Translation: CASSLQSGELFF.

This clonotype was picked up a small number of times. The rearrangement uses TRBV5-6 and TRBJ1-1; possibly TRBD1 for D (5 bases). The germline CDR1 and CDR2 sequences are SGHDT and YYEEEE. The CDR3 consists of 15 residues. V was trimmed by 2 bases and J by 10 bases, leaving 21 bases between them. Here the CDR3 DNA reads TGTGCCAGCAGCTTAGGAGTGGCCCAGAGACAGCCAGCTTTCTTT. Encoded protein: CASSLGVAQRQPAFF.

V is TRBV7-2 and J is TRBJ2-7, with 10 nucleotides matching TRBD2. Germline V gene data show CDR1 as SGHTA and CDR2 as FQGNSA. J gave up 7 bases and V 4 bases, and 7 bases lay outside the gene matches. The CDR3 length is 14 residues. DNA of the CDR3: TGTGCCAGCAGCTCCTATAGCGGGAGGCGGGAGCAGTACTTC. This translates into CASSSYSGRREQYF.

There are many counts of this clonotype. This chain connects TRBV5-8 to TRBJ2-5; 8 bases are a match to TRBD2. J was trimmed by 11 bases and V by 4 bases; bases with no gene match: 4. CDR1 and CDR2 from the germline V gene are SGHTS and YDEGEE. This CDR3 region has 11 residues. CDR3 bases: TGTGCCAGCAGCATCGGGAGGGAGCAGTACTTC. Its translation is CASSIGREQYF.

V usage is TRBV21-1 and J usage is TRBJ1-2; TRBD1 is the table's D call and was not checked against the DNA. TRBV21-1 corresponds to a pseudogene. The CDR3 contains 12 residues. The CDR3 is CASSAPGGGYTF. DNA of the CDR3: TGTGCCAGCAGCGCTCCGGGGGGCGGCTACACCTTC.

At least ten counts were recorded for this clonotype. The chain has TRBV10-3 and TRBJ2-1, with 8 bases matching TRBD1. The CDR3 contains 16 residues. The J segment lost 10 bases and the V segment lost 10 bases, leaving 21 bases of the junction unmatched. CDR1 and CDR2 (germline): ENHRY, SYGVKD. CDR3 amino acids: CATLGRGTGLSEEQFF. DNA for the CDR3: TGTGCCACGCTAGGGAGAGGGACAGGCCTGAGTGAGGAGCAGTTCTTC.

This clonotype was observed a few times. The chain joins TRBV4-1 to TRBJ2-2; D gene unclear. Germline loops: CDR1 MGHRA, CDR2 YSYEKL. V was cut by 2 bases and J by 0 bases, with 10 bases left in between. The CDR3 runs 16 residues. CDR3 sequence reads: CASSQTVGTNTGELFF. The CDR3 bases are TGCGCCAGCAGCCAAACAGTGGGGACGAACACCGGGGAGCTGTTTTTT.

There are a few counts of this clonotype. The chain links TRBV6-5 to TRBJ2-1, with D possibly being TRBD2 (7 bases). Trimming pared 7 bases from V and 4 bases from J, leaving 17 bases between. This CDR3 has 15 amino acids. CDR1 MNHEY and CDR2 SVGAGI come from the germline V gene. The CDR3 DNA sequence: TGTGCCAGCACCGAAGGGGGGGCTCCTTACAATGAGCAGTTCTTC. Its translation: CASTEGGAPYNEQFF.

Many counts were recorded for this clonotype. This sequence joins TRBV20-1 and TRBJ2-1, with TRBD2 as a possible D gene (5 bases). V dropped 3 bases and J dropped 0 bases, with 12 bases sitting between them. In germline, CDR1 is DFQATT, CDR2 SNEGSKA (reference sequence). This CDR3 region has 15 residues. CDR3 bases: TGCAGTGCTAGTGGCGGCGGGTCCTCCTACAATGAGCAGTTCTTC. Its protein product is CSASGGGSSYNEQFF.

The V gene is TRBV5-1, the J gene TRBJ2-5; D ambiguous. CDR1 is SGHRS and CDR2 is YFSETQ in the germline V gene. This CDR3 has 13 amino acids. V lost 1 base and J 3 bases, leaving 7 bases between the germline ends. DNA of the CDR3: TGCGCCAGCAGCTTGCAGGCGGAAGAGACCCAGTACTTC. It yields the protein CASSLQAEETQYF.

This clonotype was observed many times. The J gene is TRBJ2-1, the V gene TRBV19, with D perhaps matching TRBD2 (6 bases). Germline CDR1 and CDR2: LNHDA and SQIVND (reference sequence). The CDR3 has 13 amino acids. V lost 6 bases, J lost 9 bases, and 15 bases lay in between. DNA of the CDR3: TGTGCCAGTAGACCTAGCGACCAGGGTGAGCAGTTCTTC. It yields the protein CASRPSDQGEQFF.

This rearrangement joins TRBV29-1 to TRBJ1-2, with a weak D call TRBD1 (5 bases). CDR1 SQVTM and CDR2 ANQGSEA come from the germline V gene. The CDR3 sequence is 14 residues long. V lost 2 bases and J 6 bases, leaving 16 bases between the germline ends. The CDR3 region is CSVERGAKPDGYTF. As DNA, the CDR3 is TGCAGCGTTGAAAGGGGTGCTAAGCCGGATGGCTACACCTTC.